This T cell receptor (beta chain) was identified during a study of PD-L1 blockade in urothelial cancer. V gave up 1 base and J gave up 15 bases, with 13 bases separating them. The germline gives CDR1 SGHTA, CDR2 FQGTGA. The CDR3 has 13 residues. Spiking each PCR with synthetic TCR analog templates was performed. The assay was immunoSEQ multiplex PCR, and TCRdb's table has in-frame clones only and misses some. The sample consists of 70,000 to 75,000 clones, less than 90% of them appearing once. The V call is TRBV7-3, the J call TRBJ1-6, with a weak D call TRBD1 (6 bases). The origin of this receptor is a man between 60 and 75 years old with urothelial cancer. Sequences were derived from PBMCs, sampled around atezolizumab (anti-PD-L1) treatment. CDR3 region: CASSLMQGNVLHF. The CDR3 nucleotides are TGTGCCAGCAGCTTAATGCAGGGGAATGTCCTCCACTTT.